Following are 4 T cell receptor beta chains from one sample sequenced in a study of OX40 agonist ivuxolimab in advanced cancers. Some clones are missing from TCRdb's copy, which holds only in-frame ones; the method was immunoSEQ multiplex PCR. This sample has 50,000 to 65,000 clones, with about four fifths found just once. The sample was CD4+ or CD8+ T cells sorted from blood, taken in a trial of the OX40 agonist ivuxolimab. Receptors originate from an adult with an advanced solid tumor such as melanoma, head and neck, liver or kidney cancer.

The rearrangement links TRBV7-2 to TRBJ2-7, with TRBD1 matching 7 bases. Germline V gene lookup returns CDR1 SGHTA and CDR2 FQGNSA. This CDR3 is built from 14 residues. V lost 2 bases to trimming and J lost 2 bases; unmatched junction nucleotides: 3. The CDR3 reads CASSLTGTAYEQYF. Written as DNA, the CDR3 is TGTGCCAGCAGCTTAACAGGGACAGCCTACGAGCAGTACTTC.

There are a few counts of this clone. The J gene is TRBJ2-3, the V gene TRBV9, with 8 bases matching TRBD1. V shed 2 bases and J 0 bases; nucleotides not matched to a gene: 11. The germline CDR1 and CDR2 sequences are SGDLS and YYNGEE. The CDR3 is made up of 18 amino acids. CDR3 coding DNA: TGTGCCAGCAGCGTTGGAGATGGGACAGGTACTAGCACAGATACGCAGTATTTT. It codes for CASSVGDGTGTSTDTQYF.

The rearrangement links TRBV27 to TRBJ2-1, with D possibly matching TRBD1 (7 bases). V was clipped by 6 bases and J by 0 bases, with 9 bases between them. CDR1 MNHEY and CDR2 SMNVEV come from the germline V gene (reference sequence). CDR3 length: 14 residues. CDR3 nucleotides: TGTGCCAGCAGCAGGGGGGCCTCCTACAATGAGCAGTTCTTC. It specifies CASSRGASYNEQFF.

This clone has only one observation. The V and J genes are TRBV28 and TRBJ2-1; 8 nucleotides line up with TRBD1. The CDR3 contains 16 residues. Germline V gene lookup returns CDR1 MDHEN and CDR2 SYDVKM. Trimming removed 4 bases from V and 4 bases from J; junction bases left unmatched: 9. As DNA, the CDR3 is TGTGCCAGCAGTTCCCCCGACAGGGGTTTTTACAATGAGCAGTTCTTC. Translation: CASSSPDRGFYNEQFF.